This passage covers 5 T cell receptor beta chains from one sample sequenced in a study of blood T cell repertoires in COVID-19. The protocol was immunoSEQ multiplex PCR, while the TCRdb copy is restricted to in-frame clones and leaves out a portion. The sample records around 230,000 clones, roughly 80% being singletons. The specimen sequenced was peripheral blood. The receptors come from a woman in her thirties or forties with active or convalescent COVID-19.

The chain joins TRBV28 to TRBJ1-2, with 10 bases fitting TRBD1. From germline, CDR1 is MDHEN and CDR2 SYDVKM. V dropped 8 bases and J dropped 7; count of bases not matched to a gene: 13. The CDR3 spans 15 residues. The chain's CDR3 is CASGAGGQGLGGYTF. CDR3 nucleotides: TGTGCCAGCGGAGCAGGGGGACAGGGGTTGGGTGGCTACACCTTC.

The CDR3 DNA follows: TGTGCCTGGAGTAAGCAGGGTAACTATGGCTACACCTTC. Its protein product is CAWSKQGNYGYTF. This chain joins TRBV30 and TRBJ1-2, with D possibly TRBD1 on 5 matching bases. The CDR3 spans 13 residues. CDR1 GTSNPN and CDR2 SVGIG come from the germline V gene (reference sequence). V lost 2 bases, J lost 1 base, and 8 bases lay in between.

This chain joins TRBV29-1 and TRBJ2-5, with TRBD1 identical over 7 bases. V lost 3 bases and J lost 1; bases outside the gene matches: 5. The CDR3 is 14 residues long. Looked up from germline, CDR1 is SQVTM and CDR2 is ANQGSEA. CDR3 sequence: CSVDPGQLQETQYF. CDR3 coding DNA: TGCAGCGTTGACCCGGGACAGCTCCAAGAGACCCAGTACTTC.

V gene TRBV30 combines with J gene TRBJ2-7; 10 nucleotides agree with TRBD2. V lost 2 bases, J lost 0 bases, and 4 bases stayed unmatched. Per germline, CDR1 GTSNPN and CDR2 SVGIG (reference sequence). The CDR3 contains 15 residues. The chain's CDR3 is CAWSTRTSGSYEQYF. The CDR3 nucleotides are TGTGCCTGGAGTACCCGGACTAGCGGCTCCTACGAGCAGTACTTC.

The V gene is TRBV7-2, the J gene TRBJ1-1; TRBD1 agrees at 7 bases. Germline CDR1 reads SGHTA; CDR2 reads FQGNSA. The J segment lost 4 bases and the V segment lost 1 base, leaving 0 bases of the junction unmatched. The CDR3 has 13 residues. The CDR3 sequence is CASSLDRGTEAFF. DNA of the CDR3: TGTGCCAGCAGCTTAGACAGGGGCACTGAAGCTTTCTTT.